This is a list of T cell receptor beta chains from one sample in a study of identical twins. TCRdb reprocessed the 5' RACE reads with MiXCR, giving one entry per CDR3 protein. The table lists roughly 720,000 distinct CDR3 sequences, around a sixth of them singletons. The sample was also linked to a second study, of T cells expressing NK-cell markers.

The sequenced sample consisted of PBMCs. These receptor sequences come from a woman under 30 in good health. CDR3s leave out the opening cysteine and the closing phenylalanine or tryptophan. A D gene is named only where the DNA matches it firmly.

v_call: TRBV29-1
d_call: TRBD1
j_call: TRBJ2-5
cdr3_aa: SVRQGAEETQY

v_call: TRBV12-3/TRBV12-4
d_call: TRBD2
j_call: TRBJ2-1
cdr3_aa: ASSPQAGGFGNEQF

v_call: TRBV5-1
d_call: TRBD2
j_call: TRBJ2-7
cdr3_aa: ASTGSGRALPSEQY

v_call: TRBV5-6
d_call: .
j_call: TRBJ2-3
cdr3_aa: ASNYGPRADTRY

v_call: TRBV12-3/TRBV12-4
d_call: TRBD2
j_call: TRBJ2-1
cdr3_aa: ASSSGTIYNEQF

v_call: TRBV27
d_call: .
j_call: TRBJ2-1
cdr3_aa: ASSLGGPISYNEQF

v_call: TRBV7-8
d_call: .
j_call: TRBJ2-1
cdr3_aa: ASSSGTQNMWHEQF

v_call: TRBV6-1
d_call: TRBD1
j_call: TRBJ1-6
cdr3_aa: ASSETGSNSPLH

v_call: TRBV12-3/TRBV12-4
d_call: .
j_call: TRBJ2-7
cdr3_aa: ASSLPHNPYEQY

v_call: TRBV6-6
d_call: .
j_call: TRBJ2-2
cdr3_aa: ASSPQAGELF

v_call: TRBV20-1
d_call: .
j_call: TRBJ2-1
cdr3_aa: SAETGSPWDEQF

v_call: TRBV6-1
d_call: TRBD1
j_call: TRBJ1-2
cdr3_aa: ASRLTGGNNYGYT

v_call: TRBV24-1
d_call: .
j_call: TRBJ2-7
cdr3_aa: AKTAWEYEQY

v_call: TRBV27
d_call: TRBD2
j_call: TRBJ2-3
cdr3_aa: ASSFLPFTGGRADTQY

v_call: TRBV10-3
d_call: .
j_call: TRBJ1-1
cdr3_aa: AISRGGDSYTEAF

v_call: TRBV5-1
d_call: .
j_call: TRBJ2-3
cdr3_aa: ASSLNGVRADTQY

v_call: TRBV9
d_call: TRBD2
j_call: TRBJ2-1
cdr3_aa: ASSVRGGAINEQF

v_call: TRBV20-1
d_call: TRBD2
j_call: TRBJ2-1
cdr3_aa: SASRFLLAGNEQF

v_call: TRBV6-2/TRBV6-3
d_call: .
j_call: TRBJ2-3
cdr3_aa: ASSLRVALTDTQY

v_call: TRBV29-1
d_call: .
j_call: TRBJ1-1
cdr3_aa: SVELFIQGTEAF

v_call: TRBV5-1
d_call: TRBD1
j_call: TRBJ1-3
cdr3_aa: ASSDPGGPGNTIY

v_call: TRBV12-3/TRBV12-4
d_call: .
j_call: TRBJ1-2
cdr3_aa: ASRGIYGYT

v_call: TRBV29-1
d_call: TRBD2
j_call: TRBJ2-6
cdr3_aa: SVEGLAASGANVLT

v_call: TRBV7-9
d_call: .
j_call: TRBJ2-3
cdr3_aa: ASSLGAASRSTDTQY

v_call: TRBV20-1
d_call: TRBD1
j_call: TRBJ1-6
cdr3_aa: SAPRTGEKAPLH

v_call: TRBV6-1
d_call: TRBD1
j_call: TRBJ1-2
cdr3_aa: ASSPRARTGKNYGYT

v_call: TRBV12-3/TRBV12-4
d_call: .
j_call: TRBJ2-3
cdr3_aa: ASSWGRETDTQY

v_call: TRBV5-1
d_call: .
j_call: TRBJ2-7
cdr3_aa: ASSLVLLSEQY

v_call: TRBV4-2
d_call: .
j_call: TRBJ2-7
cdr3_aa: ASSQEQGKYREQY

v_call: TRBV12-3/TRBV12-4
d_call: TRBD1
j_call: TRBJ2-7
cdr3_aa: ASTQGQWGTYEQY

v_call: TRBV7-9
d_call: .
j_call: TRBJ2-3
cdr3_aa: ASEDSDTQY

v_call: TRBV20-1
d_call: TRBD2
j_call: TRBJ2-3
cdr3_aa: SARRTSGLDTQY

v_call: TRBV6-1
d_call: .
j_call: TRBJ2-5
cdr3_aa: ASSRAGGAETQY

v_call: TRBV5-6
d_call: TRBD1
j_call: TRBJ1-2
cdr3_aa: ASSLIQGVYGYT

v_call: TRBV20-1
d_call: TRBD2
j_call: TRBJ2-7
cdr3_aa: SAEISGSEPYEQY

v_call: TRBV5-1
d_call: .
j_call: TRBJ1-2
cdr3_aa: ASSLRGRDLRDGYT

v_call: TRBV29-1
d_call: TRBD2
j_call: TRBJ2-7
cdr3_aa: SVTIAGSSYEQY

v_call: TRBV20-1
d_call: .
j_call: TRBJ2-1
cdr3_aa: SARGRQWWDNEQF

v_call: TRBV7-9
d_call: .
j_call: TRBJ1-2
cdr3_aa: ASSQIRARGYT

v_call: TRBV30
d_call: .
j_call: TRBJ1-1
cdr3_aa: AVRARMNTEAF

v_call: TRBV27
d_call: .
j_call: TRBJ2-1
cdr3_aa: ASSFVPPAYNEQF

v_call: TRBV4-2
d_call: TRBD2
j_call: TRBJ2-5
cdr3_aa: ASSQGPTGGTQTQY

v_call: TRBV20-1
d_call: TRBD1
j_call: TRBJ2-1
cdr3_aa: SAMFPGTGAYNEQF

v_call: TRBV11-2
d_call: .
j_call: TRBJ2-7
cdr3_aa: ASSSSTGNYEQY

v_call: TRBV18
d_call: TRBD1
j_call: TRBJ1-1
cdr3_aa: ASTGGADTEAF

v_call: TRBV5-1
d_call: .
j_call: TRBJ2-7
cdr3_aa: ASSLVGAAYEQY

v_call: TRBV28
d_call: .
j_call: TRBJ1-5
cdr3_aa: ASTIGNQPQH

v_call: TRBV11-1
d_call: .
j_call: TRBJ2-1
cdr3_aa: ASSLGRQLSLSYNEQF

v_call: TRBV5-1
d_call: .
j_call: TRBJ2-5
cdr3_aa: ASSTLLGDSETQY

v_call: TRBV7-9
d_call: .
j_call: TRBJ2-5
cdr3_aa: ASSEPDGYQETQY

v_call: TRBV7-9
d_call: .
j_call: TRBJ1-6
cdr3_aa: ASSFTTENSPLH

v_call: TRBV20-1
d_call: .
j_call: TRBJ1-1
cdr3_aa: SVGGGNTEAF

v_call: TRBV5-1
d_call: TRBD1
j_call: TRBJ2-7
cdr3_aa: ASSLAKGQGRDEQY

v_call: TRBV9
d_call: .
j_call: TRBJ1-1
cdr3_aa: ASSVGGRDYTEAF

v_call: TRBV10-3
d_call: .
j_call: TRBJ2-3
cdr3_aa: AISDVEADTQY

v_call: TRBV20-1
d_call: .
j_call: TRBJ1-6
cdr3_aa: SASPQYSYNSPLH

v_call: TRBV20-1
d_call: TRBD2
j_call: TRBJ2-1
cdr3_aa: SAPVAGGRNEQF

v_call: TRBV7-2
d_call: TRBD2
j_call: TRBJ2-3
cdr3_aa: ASSPGLISTDTQY

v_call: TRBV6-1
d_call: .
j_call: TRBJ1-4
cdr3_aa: ASSRGSTNEKLF